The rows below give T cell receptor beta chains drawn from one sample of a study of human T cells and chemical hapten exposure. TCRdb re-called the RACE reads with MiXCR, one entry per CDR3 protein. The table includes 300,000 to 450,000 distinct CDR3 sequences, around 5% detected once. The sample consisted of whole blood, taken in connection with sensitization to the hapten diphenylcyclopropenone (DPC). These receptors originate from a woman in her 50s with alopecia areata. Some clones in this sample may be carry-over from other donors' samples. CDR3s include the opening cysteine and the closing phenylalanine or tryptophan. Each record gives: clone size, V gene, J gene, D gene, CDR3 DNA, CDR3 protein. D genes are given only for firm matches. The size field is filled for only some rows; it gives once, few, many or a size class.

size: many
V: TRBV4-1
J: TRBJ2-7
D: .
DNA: TGCGCCAGCAGCCAAGCCGGGCTCTGGGACTTCTACGAGCAGTACTTC
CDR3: CASSQAGLWDFYEQYF

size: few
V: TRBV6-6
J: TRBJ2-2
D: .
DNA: TGTGCCAGCAGTCACGGACTTCTCAAAGGGACCGGGGAGCTGTTTTTT
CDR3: CASSHGLLKGTGELFF

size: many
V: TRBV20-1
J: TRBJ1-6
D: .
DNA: TGCAGTGCTAGTAAGGAGGGAAGAAATTCACCCCTCCACTTT
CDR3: CSASKEGRNSPLHF

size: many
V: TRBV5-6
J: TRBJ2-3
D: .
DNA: TGTGCCAGCAGCCGCGGACAGATTAACACAGATACGCAGTATTTT
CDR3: CASSRGQINTDTQYF

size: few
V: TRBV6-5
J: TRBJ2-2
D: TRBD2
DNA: TGTGCCAGCACCGGATTAGCGGGGGGGAACACCGGGGAGCTGTTTTTT
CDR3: CASTGLAGGNTGELFF

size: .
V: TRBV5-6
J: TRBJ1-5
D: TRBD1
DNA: TGTGCCAGCAGCGCGAGGACAGGGGCTCTTAGCAATCAGCCCCAGCATTTT
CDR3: CASSARTGALSNQPQHF

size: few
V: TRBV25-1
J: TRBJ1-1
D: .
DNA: TGTGCCAGCAGTCCCTCAGGAGGCAGGGGACGGGGAACTGAAGCTTTCTTT
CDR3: CASSPSGGRGRGTEAFF

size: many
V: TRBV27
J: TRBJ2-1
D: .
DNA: TGTGCCAGCAGTTTGGGGACCGGGGTGCCCCAGTTCTTC
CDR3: CASSLGTGVPQFF

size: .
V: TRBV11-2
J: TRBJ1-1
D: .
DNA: TGTGCCAGCGGGGTTATGAACACTGAAGCTTTCTTT
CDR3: CASGVMNTEAFF

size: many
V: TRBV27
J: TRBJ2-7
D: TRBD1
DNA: TGTGCCAGCAGTTTACCCGGACAGGGAAGCGAGCAGTACTTC
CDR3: CASSLPGQGSEQYF

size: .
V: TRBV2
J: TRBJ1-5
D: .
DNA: TGTGCCAGCCACAGGACGGATAGCAATCAGCCCCAGCATTTT
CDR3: CASHRTDSNQPQHF

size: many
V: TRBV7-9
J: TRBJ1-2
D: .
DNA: TGTGCCAGCAGCTCGGACACGAATTATGGCTACACCTTC
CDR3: CASSSDTNYGYTF

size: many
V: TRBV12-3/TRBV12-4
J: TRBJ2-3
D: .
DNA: TGTGCCAGCAGTTTGGGTAGCGGTCCTGGGGATACGCAGTATTTT
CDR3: CASSLGSGPGDTQYF

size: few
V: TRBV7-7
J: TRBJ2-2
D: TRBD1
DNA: TGTGCCAGCAGCTCCGGGACAGGGGGCGACGACGGGGAGCTGTTTTTT
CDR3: CASSSGTGGDDGELFF

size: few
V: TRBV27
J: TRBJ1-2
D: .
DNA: TGTGCCAGCAGTTTGAGGGGACCCATCTATGGCTACACCTTC
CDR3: CASSLRGPIYGYTF

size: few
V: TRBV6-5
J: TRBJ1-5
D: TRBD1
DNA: TGTGCCAGCAGGTCTGGACAGGGCAATCAGCCCCAGCATTTT
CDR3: CASRSGQGNQPQHF

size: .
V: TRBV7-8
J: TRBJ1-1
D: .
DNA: TGTGCCAGCAGCCATCTCTATAGGACGGAGTCGAACACTGAAGCTTTCTTT
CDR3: CASSHLYRTESNTEAFF

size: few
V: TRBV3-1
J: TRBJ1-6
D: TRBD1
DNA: TGTGCCAGCAGCCAAGGAGGGGGCGCGAATTCACCCCTCCACTTT
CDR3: CASSQGGGANSPLHF

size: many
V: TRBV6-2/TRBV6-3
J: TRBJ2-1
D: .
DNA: TGTGCCAGCCTCGGGACCGAATCCGGGGGTTTCAATGAGCAGTTCTTC
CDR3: CASLGTESGGFNEQFF

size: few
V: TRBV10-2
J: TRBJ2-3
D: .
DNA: TGCGCCAGCAGTGACGGCGGCCCGACGCAGTATTTT
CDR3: CASSDGGPTQYF

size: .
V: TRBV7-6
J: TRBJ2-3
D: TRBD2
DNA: TGTGCCAGCAGCACCGGGACTAGCGGGGGGATAGATACGCAGTATTTT
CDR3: CASSTGTSGGIDTQYF

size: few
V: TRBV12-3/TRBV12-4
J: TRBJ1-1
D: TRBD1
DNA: TGTGCCAGCAGACGGGACAGGTCAAACACTGAAGCTTTCTTT
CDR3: CASRRDRSNTEAFF

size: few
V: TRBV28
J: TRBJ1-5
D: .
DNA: TGTGCCAGCAGTAGGACAGTCTATAGCAATCAGCCCCAGCATTTT
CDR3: CASSRTVYSNQPQHF

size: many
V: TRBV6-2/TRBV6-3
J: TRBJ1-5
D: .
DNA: TGTGCCACCACGGACGGTTCCAATCAGCCCCAGCATTTT
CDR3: CATTDGSNQPQHF

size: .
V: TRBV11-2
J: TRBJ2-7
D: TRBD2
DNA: TGTGCCAGCAGCTTAGAAGGACTAGCCTTGCAGTACTTC
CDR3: CASSLEGLALQYF

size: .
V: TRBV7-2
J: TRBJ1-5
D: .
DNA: TGTGCCAGCAGCTTAGTCGGCAAGCAGCCCCAGCATTTT
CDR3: CASSLVGKQPQHF

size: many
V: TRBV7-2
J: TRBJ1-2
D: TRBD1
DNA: TGTGCCAGCAGCCAGGGCTGGACAGGGGTAGACTATGGCTACACCTTC
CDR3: CASSQGWTGVDYGYTF

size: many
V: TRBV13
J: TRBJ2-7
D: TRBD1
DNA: TGTGCCAGCAGATCTGGACAGGGGGAATCCTACGAGCAGTACTTC
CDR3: CASRSGQGESYEQYF

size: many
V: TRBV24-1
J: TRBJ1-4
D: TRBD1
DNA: TGTGCCACCAGTGATTCGACAGGGGGAAATGAAAAACTGTTTTTT
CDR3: CATSDSTGGNEKLFF

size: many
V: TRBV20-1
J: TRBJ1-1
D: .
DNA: TGCAGTGCTAGGCACAGCGATCGTACTGAAGCTTTCTTT
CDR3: CSARHSDRTEAFF

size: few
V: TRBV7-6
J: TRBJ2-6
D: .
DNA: TGTGCCAGCAGCTTAGCCCTGGACTCTGGGGCCAACGTCCTGACTTTC
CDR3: CASSLALDSGANVLTF

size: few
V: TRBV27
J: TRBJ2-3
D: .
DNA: TGTGCCAGCAGTTTAGTTGGCTGGACAGATACGCAGTATTTT
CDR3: CASSLVGWTDTQYF

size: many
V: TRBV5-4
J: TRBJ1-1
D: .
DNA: TGTGCCAGCAGCTCCCCCCGGGGTATCGGTGAAGCTTTCTTT
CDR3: CASSSPRGIGEAFF

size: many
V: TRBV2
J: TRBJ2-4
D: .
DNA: TGTGCCAGCACTGGGGATGTAGCCAAAAACATTCAGTACTTC
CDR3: CASTGDVAKNIQYF

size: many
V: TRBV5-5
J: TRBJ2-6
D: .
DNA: TGTGCCAGCAGCTTCCTGACTGCCAGCTCTGGGGCCAACGTCCTGACTTTC
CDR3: CASSFLTASSGANVLTF

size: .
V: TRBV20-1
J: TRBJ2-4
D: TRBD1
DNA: TGCAGTGCTAGAGACCCGGGACAGATAAACATTCAGTACTTC
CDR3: CSARDPGQINIQYF

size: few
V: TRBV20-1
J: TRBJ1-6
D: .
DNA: TGCAGTGCACCGGTGGGCGAGCTCTATAATTCACCCCTCCACTTT
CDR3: CSAPVGELYNSPLHF

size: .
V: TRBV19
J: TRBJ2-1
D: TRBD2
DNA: TGTGCCAGTAGTATAGATTCGGGCGGGAGCTCCTACAATGAGCAGTTCTTC
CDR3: CASSIDSGGSSYNEQFF

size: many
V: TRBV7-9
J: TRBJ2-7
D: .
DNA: TGTGCCAGCAGCATAACCCAGGGGTACGAGCAGTACTTC
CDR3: CASSITQGYEQYF

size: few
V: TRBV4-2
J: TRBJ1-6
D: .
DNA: TGTGCCAGCAGCCAAGATGTGACAGCGGGAGGAACCCTCCACTTT
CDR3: CASSQDVTAGGTLHF

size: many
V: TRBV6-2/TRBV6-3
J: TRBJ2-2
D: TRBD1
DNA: TGTGCCAGCAGTTACCCACTCGGACAGGGGAACACCGGGGAGCTGTTTTTT
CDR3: CASSYPLGQGNTGELFF

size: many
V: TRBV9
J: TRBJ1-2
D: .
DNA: TGTGCCAGCAGCGTAGAGGGAACAGGTAGCTATGGCTACACCTTC
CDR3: CASSVEGTGSYGYTF

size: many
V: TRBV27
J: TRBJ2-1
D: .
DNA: TGTGCCAGCAGTTTATCGACGGGGACCCTATACAATGAGCAGTTCTTC
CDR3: CASSLSTGTLYNEQFF

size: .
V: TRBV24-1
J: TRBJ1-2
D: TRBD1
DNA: TGTGCCACCCGTTACCCCGGGACAGGGATCCTAAACTATGGCTACACCTTC
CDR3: CATRYPGTGILNYGYTF

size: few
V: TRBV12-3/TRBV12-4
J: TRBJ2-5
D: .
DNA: TGTGCCAGCACCCTTGCGGGACAAGAGACCCAGTACTTC
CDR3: CASTLAGQETQYF

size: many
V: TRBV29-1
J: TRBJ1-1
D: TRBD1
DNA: TGCAGCGTTAGCCACAGGGGCCTGAACACTGAAGCTTTCTTT
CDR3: CSVSHRGLNTEAFF

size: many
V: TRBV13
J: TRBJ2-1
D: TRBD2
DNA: TGTGCCAGCACCCCTCGCGGGAGGGCCTTGGGGCAGTTCTTC
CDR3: CASTPRGRALGQFF

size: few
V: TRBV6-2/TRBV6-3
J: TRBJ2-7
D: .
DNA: TGTGCCAGCAGTACAGGACAGAACTACGAGCAGTACTTC
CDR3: CASSTGQNYEQYF

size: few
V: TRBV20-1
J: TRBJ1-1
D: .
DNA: TGCAGTGCTAGCCTGTCGAATACTGAAGCTTTCTTT
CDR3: CSASLSNTEAFF

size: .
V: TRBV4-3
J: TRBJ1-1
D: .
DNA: TGCGCCAGCAGCCAAGCCCTCTCGGGGGGGAACACTGAAGCTTTCTTT
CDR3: CASSQALSGGNTEAFF

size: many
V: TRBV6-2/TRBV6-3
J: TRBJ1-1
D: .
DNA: TGTGCCAGCAGTCCCCAAAAGGGGACTGAAGCTTTCTTT
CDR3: CASSPQKGTEAFF

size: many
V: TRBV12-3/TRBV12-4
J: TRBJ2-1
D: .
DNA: TGTGCCAGCAGTTTAGCCCCGAGGGGAGCCTACAATGAGCAGTTCTTC
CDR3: CASSLAPRGAYNEQFF

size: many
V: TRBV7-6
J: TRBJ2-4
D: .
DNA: TGTGCCAGCAGCCCTTTAGCCAAAAACATTCAGTACTTC
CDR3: CASSPLAKNIQYF

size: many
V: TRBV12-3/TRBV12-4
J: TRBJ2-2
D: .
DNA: TGTGCCAGCAGTTTACGGCACACCGGGGAGCTGTTTTTT
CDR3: CASSLRHTGELFF

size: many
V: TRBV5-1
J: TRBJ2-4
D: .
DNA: TGCGCCAGCAGCCGCCTAGCAACAACAGCCAAAAACATTCAGTACTTC
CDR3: CASSRLATTAKNIQYF

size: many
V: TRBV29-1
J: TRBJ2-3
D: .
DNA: TGCAGCGCCCGGACAGCTAGCACAGATACGCAGTATTTT
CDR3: CSARTASTDTQYF

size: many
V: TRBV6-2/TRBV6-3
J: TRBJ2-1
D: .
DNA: TGTGCCAGCAGTTACAAACAGGGCTGGAGCAATGAGCAGTTCTTC
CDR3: CASSYKQGWSNEQFF